This TCR beta chain was obtained from a study of cytomegalovirus exposure and HLA in healthy donors. Study results and limitations: Confirmation in vitro established that a few CMV-associated chains were specific for CMV antigens.

This CDR3 is 13 amino acids long. In germline, CDR1 is SGHDT, CDR2 YYEEEE. V lost 2 bases and J 6 bases, leaving 9 bases between the germline ends. To note about this clone: Antigen: not known.

Both 60 Vbeta primers and 13 Jbeta primers went into the PCR. The table came from immunoSEQ multiplex PCR; TCRdb's copy has only in-frame clones and leaves some out. The sample includes more than 130,000 clones, roughly 76% of them seen just once. The clonotype was recovered from a human donor in good health. Specimen: PBMCs. The V gene is TRBV5-6, the J gene TRBJ1-5; D might be TRBD1 (5 bases). The chain's CDR3 is CASSLGVSQPQHF. The CDR3 DNA is TGTGCCAGCAGCTTAGGGGTTAGTCAGCCCCAGCATTTT. Complete variable domain (other parts from reference TRBV5-6 and TRBJ1-5): DAGVTQSPTHLIKTRGQQVTLRCSPKSGHDTVSWYQQALGQGPQFIFQYYEEEERQRGNFPDRFSGHQFPNYSSELNVNALLLGDSALYLCASSLGVSQPQHFGDGTRLSIL.